This is a list of T cell receptor beta chains from one sample in a study of blood T cells in healthy people across ages. MiXCR, run by TCRdb on the 5' RACE reads, gives a single entry per CDR3 protein. Of over 950,000 distinct CDR3 sequences listed, around two fifths are singletons. The specimen was blood. These receptors were taken from a young man in good health. Each CDR3 is given with its conserved first and last residue. The D gene is left open where the match is weak. Expanded clones are given a class, and other clones once, few, many or no size at all.

TGTGCCAGCAGTTTCGTCTCGAGCGTAGGGTATGAGCAGTACTTC CASSFVSSVGYEQYF TRBV12-3/TRBV12-4 few TRBJ2-5 NA
TGTGCCTCGAGCATCCCTTTCACCGGGGAGCTGTTTTTT CASSIPFTGELFF TRBV6-5 NA TRBJ2-2 NA
TGTGCCAGCAGTGTCCGGGACAGTACCTACGAGCAGTACTTC CASSVRDSTYEQYF TRBV12-3/TRBV12-4 NA TRBJ2-7 TRBD1
TGTGCCAGCAGTGACTCGACTAGAGGCGATGAGCAGTTCTTC CASSDSTRGDEQFF TRBV6-6 NA TRBJ2-1 NA
TGTGCCAGCACCTCTAGGGGACAAAATGGCTACACCTTC CASTSRGQNGYTF TRBV12-3/TRBV12-4 few TRBJ1-2 NA
TGCGCCAGCAGCTTGCAGTCCGTCTATGGCTACACCTTC CASSLQSVYGYTF TRBV5-1 NA TRBJ1-2 NA
TGTGCCAGTAGTATCGGATGGACAGGGGGTGGTTACGAGCAGTACTTC CASSIGWTGGGYEQYF TRBV19 NA TRBJ2-7 TRBD1
TGCGCCAGCAGCCCGGAGGGACATGCTAGCACAGATACGCAGTATTTT CASSPEGHASTDTQYF TRBV4-1 NA TRBJ2-3 NA
TGTGCCAGCAGCTCGGGGGGTAGGGCAGATACGCAGTATTTT CASSSGGRADTQYF TRBV27 NA TRBJ2-3 TRBD2
TGTGCCTGGCTTAGGACCCCATTGGGTCATGGCTACACCTTC CAWLRTPLGHGYTF TRBV30 NA TRBJ1-2 NA
TGCGCCAGCAGCCAAGCCGAGGGGGCAGTTAACTATGGCTACACCTTC CASSQAEGAVNYGYTF TRBV4-3 few TRBJ1-2 TRBD1
TGCAGTGCTAGAGATGATGGGGGGAAAGAGACCCAGTACTTC CSARDDGGKETQYF TRBV20-1 NA TRBJ2-5 NA
TGCAGTGCTAGCAAAATGAGCGGGACAGGGCTCAATCAGCCCCAGCATTTT CSASKMSGTGLNQPQHF TRBV20-1 NA TRBJ1-5 TRBD1
TGCAGTGCTGGATATGGGCTAGCGGGCCTCGATACGCAGTATTTT CSAGYGLAGLDTQYF TRBV20-1 once TRBJ2-3 TRBD2
TGCAGCGTCAAGACTAGCGGGGGATACGAGCAGTACTTC CSVKTSGGYEQYF TRBV29-1 few TRBJ2-7 TRBD2
TGCAGTGCCACCCCTTGGACCCTTGGCACAGATACGCAGTATTTT CSATPWTLGTDTQYF TRBV20-1 few TRBJ2-3 NA
TGTGCCACAGCGGGGGTCACTGAAGCTTTCTTT CATAGVTEAFF TRBV28 few TRBJ1-1 NA
TGTGCCAGCAGCCAGACAGCGTATGAAGCTTTCTTT CASSQTAYEAFF TRBV4-2 few TRBJ1-1 NA
TGTGCCAGCAGTTTGGCCCGTCAGCCCCAGCATTTT CASSLARQPQHF TRBV12-3/TRBV12-4 few TRBJ1-5 NA
TGTGCCAGCAGATCTCCCTCCGGTTATGAGCAGTTCTTC CASRSPSGYEQFF TRBV7-9 many TRBJ2-1 NA
TGTGCCATCAGTGACAGGCCACCCTACGAGCAGTACTTC CAISDRPPYEQYF TRBV10-3 few TRBJ2-7 NA
TGTGCCACCAGTGATTTGTCGACAGTGTATTTT CATSDLSTVYF TRBV24-1 few TRBJ2-3 NA
TGTGCCAGCAGCGTAGGATCGGGGCTCAACACCGGGGAGCTGTTTTTT CASSVGSGLNTGELFF TRBV9 NA TRBJ2-2 NA
TGCGCCAGCAGCCAAAACCCAGGGGGCGCCGAGCATGGCTACACCTTC CASSQNPGGAEHGYTF TRBV4-3 NA TRBJ1-2 TRBD1
TGTGCCAGCAGCTTTACGGGTAACCGGAACGGGGAGCTGTTTTTT CASSFTGNRNGELFF TRBV13 many TRBJ2-2 NA
TGTGCCAGCAGTGATCGATCGGACAGTGGGGCCTACGAGCAGTACTTC CASSDRSDSGAYEQYF TRBV6-6 NA TRBJ2-7 NA
TGTGCCAGCAGCAAACTCCCGCAGGGAAGCTCCTATAATTCACCCCTCCACTTT CASSKLPQGSSYNSPLHF TRBV21-1 few TRBJ1-6 NA
TGCAGTGCCAAGGTCCGGGGGCTGGACTATGGCTACACCTTC CSAKVRGLDYGYTF TRBV20-1 NA TRBJ1-2 NA
TGTGCCAGCAGCCCAACCGGCGGTCCAGGCTACACCTTC CASSPTGGPGYTF TRBV7-9 NA TRBJ1-2 NA
TGTGCCAGCAGCTTATCAGAAATCGACAGTCCCGAAAAACTGTTTTTT CASSLSEIDSPEKLFF TRBV7-9 few TRBJ1-4 NA
TGTGCCAGCAAGGCAGATTACAATAATTCACCCCTCCACTTT CASKADYNNSPLHF TRBV7-2 few TRBJ1-6 NA
TGCAGTGCTAGGGACAGCGTCTCCTACAATGAGCAGTTCTTC CSARDSVSYNEQFF TRBV20-1 many TRBJ2-1 NA
TGTGCCAGCAGCGTGGGGCCCGATTCGGGTCAGCCCCAGCATTTT CASSVGPDSGQPQHF TRBV9 NA TRBJ1-5 NA
TGTGCCAGCAGCCAACGGGACAGGATATACAATGAGCAGTTCTTC CASSQRDRIYNEQFF TRBV16 NA TRBJ2-1 TRBD1
TGTGCCAGCAGACCTACAGGGAACAGTTCACCCCTCCACTTT CASRPTGNSSPLHF TRBV7-9 NA TRBJ1-6 NA
TGTGCCAGCAGTTCCGGAGACTCTACCCAGTACTTC CASSSGDSTQYF TRBV27 once TRBJ2-5 NA
TGCAGTGCTAGAGATGATCAGGACCACTCCTACAATGAGCAGTTCTTC CSARDDQDHSYNEQFF TRBV20-1 NA TRBJ2-1 NA
TGTGCCAGCAGTTCAGAATTGGTGAATGAGCAGTACTTC CASSSELVNEQYF TRBV6-5 few TRBJ2-7 NA
TGTGCCAGCAGTTTTGCCAGGGGCCTAGTTGGCTACACCTTC CASSFARGLVGYTF TRBV12-3/TRBV12-4 few TRBJ1-2 NA
TGTGCCAGCCCCCGGACAGGCCCTGAAGCTTTCTTT CASPRTGPEAFF TRBV2 NA TRBJ1-1 TRBD1
TGTGCCAGCAGCGGGACCGCGACAGGAGGAGGTCCTTATTACCAAAAACTGTTTTTT CASSGTATGGGPYYQKLFF TRBV25-1 NA TRBJ1-4 NA
TGTGCCAGCAGTTACTACGTTCTCGAAAGGGGGCAAGGGGCCAACGTCCTGACTTTC CASSYYVLERGQGANVLTF TRBV6-5 few TRBJ2-6 TRBD1
TGCGCCAGCAGAGTTGTCTGTCAAGAGACCCAGTACTTC CASRVVCQETQYF TRBV4-1 NA TRBJ2-5 NA
TGCGCCAGCAGCCCCGGACAGCTTAACTATGGCTACACCTTC CASSPGQLNYGYTF TRBV4-1 many TRBJ1-2 NA
TGTGCCAGCAGCTCTCTCCCCCAGGATAATGGCTACACCTTC CASSSLPQDNGYTF TRBV6-6 NA TRBJ1-2 NA
TGTGCCAGCAGCTTATTCCAGGGGTTATCAGATACGCAGTATTTT CASSLFQGLSDTQYF TRBV7-2 many TRBJ2-3 NA
TGTGCCAGCAGCGCGTCAGGGGGCACTGAAGCTTTCTTT CASSASGGTEAFF TRBV7-6 NA TRBJ1-1 TRBD1